This TCR beta chain is from a study of blood T cell repertoires in COVID-19. Participants' reported clinical history set cohort assignment. Exposed participants encountered a COVID-19 case during the 2 weeks preceding study entry. Germline V gene sequence: CDR1 MNHEY, CDR2 SVGAGI. The CDR3 runs to 14 residues. V lost 2 bases to trimming and J lost 4 bases, with 11 bases between them. The assay was immunoSEQ multiplex PCR, and TCRdb's table has in-frame clones only and misses some. The table includes fewer than 350,000 clones, roughly 90% detected once. The sequence derives from a woman younger than 45 who had been exposed to COVID-19. The sequencing sample was made of PBMCs or T cells enriched from blood (not recorded which). The chain carries TRBV6-5 and TRBJ1-2, with unresolved D. This chain's CDR3 is CASSYDRQFYGYTF. Here the CDR3 DNA reads TGTGCCAGCAGTTACGATAGACAATTCTATGGCTACACCTTC.